Following are 14 T cell receptor beta chains from one sample sequenced in a study of cytomegalovirus exposure and HLA in healthy donors. PCR involved 60 Vbeta and 13 Jbeta primers. Measured with immunoSEQ multiplex PCR; TCRdb has only the in-frame clones, and not every one. The listing records 80,000 to 100,000 clones. Sequenced material: PBMCs. The receptor source for this set is a middle-aged man in good health and CMV-seronegative.

This chain uses TRBV5-1 with TRBJ2-3; D is perhaps TRBD2 (6 bases). This CDR3 has 14 residues. From germline, CDR1 is SGHRS and CDR2 YFSETQ. V was clipped by 3 bases and J by 0 bases, with 8 bases between them. As DNA, the CDR3 is TGCGCCAGCAGCTGGGGGACTAGCACAGATACGCAGTATTTT. Its protein is CASSWGTSTDTQYF.

This chain links TRBV5-1 with TRBJ1-1, with TRBD1 matching 8 bases. The CDR3 covers 16 residues. Germline V lookup: CDR1 SGHRS, CDR2 YFSETQ. V gave up 0 bases and J gave up 10 bases; unmatched junction bases: 14. CDR3 in DNA: TGCGCCAGCAGCTTGGGCCCTACAGGGGGACCGGAGCGAGCTTTCTTT. As protein: CASSLGPTGGPERAFF.

The chain joins TRBV6-5 to TRBJ2-2, with unresolved D. Trimming left V 8 bases short and J 6 bases short, with 13 bases between. CDR3 length equals 13 residues. Germline CDR1 is MNHEY and CDR2 is SVGAGI. For the CDR3, the DNA is TGTGCCAGCGCTTTTTCGAGTTCCGGGGAGCTGTTTTTT. The encoded protein is CASAFSSSGELFF.

V and J are TRBV19 and TRBJ1-5; a weak D match, TRBD1 (5 bases). V was cut by 6 bases and J by 1 base, with 10 bases left in between. CDR3 length equals 14 residues. Germline CDR1 reads LNHDA; CDR2 reads SQIVND (reference sequence). CDR3 DNA: TGTGCCAGTAGACAGGCTAACAGCAATCAGCCCCAGCATTTT. It specifies CASRQANSNQPQHF.

The rearrangement links TRBV6-1 to TRBJ1-2; D possibly corresponds to TRBD1 (5 bases). Germline lookup yields CDR1 MNHNS and CDR2 SASEGT. This CDR3 has 14 residues. V lost 2 bases to trimming and J lost 3 bases, with 10 bases between them. This CDR3 is CASSEPTGYYGYTF. The DNA of the CDR3 is TGTGCCAGCAGTGAACCCACAGGTTACTATGGCTACACCTTC.

This chain links TRBV19 with TRBJ2-7; the D gene is possibly TRBD1 (6 bases). There are 12 residues in the CDR3. Germline loops: CDR1 LNHDA, CDR2 SQIVND (reference sequence). V lost 6 bases and J 4 bases, leaving 10 bases between the germline ends. The CDR3 region is CASRDRDYEQYF. DNA for the CDR3: TGTGCCAGTAGGGACAGAGATTACGAGCAGTACTTC.

The DNA of the CDR3 is TGTGCCAGTAGATCTGACGGGGGGACCCTCTACGAGCAGTACTTC. Protein sequence: CASRSDGGTLYEQYF. The V call is TRBV19, the J call TRBJ2-7, with 7 bases lining up with TRBD2. V dropped 6 bases and J dropped 3; count of bases not matched to a gene: 11. Germline V gives CDR1 LNHDA, CDR2 SQIVND (reference sequence). The CDR3 has 15 amino acids.

V and J are TRBV5-5 and TRBJ1-5, with 8 positions matching TRBD1. CDR1 is SGHKS, CDR2 YYEKEE, per germline (reference sequence). V shed 2 bases and J 6 bases; nucleotides not matched to a gene: 7. The CDR3 is made up of 15 amino acids. CDR3 protein: CASSFGQGFSQPQHF. The CDR3 nucleotides read TGTGCCAGCAGCTTTGGACAGGGATTTTCTCAGCCCCAGCATTTT.

This sequence joins TRBV5-1 and TRBJ2-3; 8 nucleotides match TRBD2. Germline trimming cut 3 bases from V and 1 base from J; bases unmatched to any gene: 4. Germline-derived CDR1 and CDR2 are SGHRS and YFSETQ. This CDR3 spans 15 amino acids. The CDR3 nucleotides are TGCGCCAGCAGCTCCGGGGGGGCGGGCACAGATACGCAGTATTTT. This codes for CASSSGGAGTDTQYF.

The chain recombines TRBV6-5 with TRBJ1-2; weak D call: TRBD1 (5 bases). From germline, CDR1 is MNHEY and CDR2 SVGAGI. The CDR3 is 15 residues long. Trimming shortened V by 6 bases and J by 0 bases, and 14 bases separated the two germline ends. This chain's CDR3 is CASSYGGDSNYGYTF. For the CDR3, the DNA is TGTGCCAGCAGCTACGGGGGGGATTCTAACTATGGCTACACCTTC.

The CDR3 DNA reads TGTGCCACCAGCAGAGATCCCCCCCACAGCTATCAGCCCCAGCATTTT. This gives the protein CATSRDPPHSYQPQHF. The chain carries TRBV15 and TRBJ1-5; D ambiguous. The CDR3 is made up of 16 amino acids. Germline V CDR1 and CDR2: LNHNV, YYDKDF (reference sequence). V lost 0 bases to trimming and J lost 5 bases, with 14 bases between them.

The rearrangement joins TRBV5-1 to TRBJ1-1, with D possibly being TRBD1 (6 bases). This CDR3 is built from 14 residues. The germline V gene has CDR1 SGHRS and CDR2 YFSETQ. V shed 4 bases and J shed 1 base, with 11 bases lying between them. The CDR3 nucleotides read TGCGCCAGCAGCCAAGGGACACCGAACACTGAAGCTTTCTTT. It yields the protein CASSQGTPNTEAFF.

The rearrangement links TRBV18 to TRBJ2-5, with 9 bases fitting TRBD2. J gave up 4 bases and V 0 bases, and 6 bases lay outside the gene matches. The CDR3 totals 16 residues. Germline V gene data show CDR1 as KGHSH and CDR2 as LQKENI. In DNA, the CDR3 is TGTGCCAGCTCACCACCCTCGCGGGGGGGGTTAGAGACCCAGTACTTC. This codes for CASSPPSRGGLETQYF.

This chain connects TRBV5-6 to TRBJ1-1; 8 bases are a match to TRBD1. This CDR3 region has 15 residues. Losses at the gene ends were 0 bases for V and 0 bases for J; bases not matched to a gene: 1. Germline V gene sequence: CDR1 SGHDT, CDR2 YYEEEE. The CDR3 DNA follows: TGTGCCAGCAGCTTGGGACAGGGGATGAACACTGAAGCTTTCTTT. Encoded protein: CASSLGQGMNTEAFF.